The next 4 T cell receptor beta chains were all read from a single sample in a study of blood T cell repertoires in COVID-19. The method was immunoSEQ multiplex PCR; TCRdb's version includes in-frame clones alone and lacks a portion of them. Among 250,000 to 350,000 clones listed, 89% were seen once. Material for sequencing was peripheral blood. The receptors derive from a man younger than 35 who had recovered from COVID-19.

Written as DNA, the CDR3 is TGTGCCAGCAGTTTACAGGGAAACGAGCAGTACTTC. Encoded protein: CASSLQGNEQYF. This sequence joins TRBV12-3 or TRBV12-4 and TRBJ2-7; weak D call: TRBD1 (5 bases). The CDR3 has 12 residues. Trimming shortened V by 2 bases and J by 5 bases, and 7 bases separated the two germline ends.

The V call is TRBV11-3, the J call TRBJ1-1; possibly TRBD1 for D (6 bases). Germline V gene lookup returns CDR1 SGHNT and CDR2 YENEEA. The CDR3 is made up of 14 amino acids. Trimming stripped 3 bases from V and 1 base from J, with 9 bases between. The CDR3 spells CASSFSGANTEAFF. CDR3 nucleotides: TGTGCCAGCAGCTTCTCAGGGGCGAACACTGAAGCTTTCTTT.

The chain carries TRBV19 and TRBJ1-1; D perhaps matches TRBD1 (5 bases). In germline, CDR1 is LNHDA, CDR2 SQIVND (reference sequence). The CDR3 length is 14 residues. V lost 6 bases and J lost 4, with 15 bases in between. CDR3 loop: CASSSTGSSTEAFF. The CDR3 DNA is TGTGCCAGTAGCAGCACAGGTTCGAGCACTGAAGCTTTCTTT.

V usage is TRBV19 and J usage is TRBJ2-3; no reliable D call. V was trimmed by 3 bases and J by 2 bases, leaving 9 bases between them. In germline, CDR1 is LNHDA, CDR2 SQIVND (reference sequence). The CDR3 sequence is 14 residues long. The CDR3 protein is CASSILSYTDTQYF. The CDR3 bases are TGTGCCAGTAGTATTCTCTCCTACACAGATACGCAGTATTTT.